The 5 T cell receptor beta chains given below trace back to one sample, sequenced in a study of blood T cell repertoires in COVID-19. TCRdb's copy holds only in-frame clones and misses some; the assay was immunoSEQ multiplex PCR. Of 250,000 to 350,000 clones listed, roughly 87% were seen once; the top ten hold about 1%. The sequencing sample was made of PBMCs or T cells enriched from blood (not recorded which). The receptors derive from a young woman who had recovered from COVID-19.

This chain uses TRBV7-2 with TRBJ1-3; D gene uncertain. CDR3 length: 14 residues. The germline V and J ends were trimmed by 1 base and 0 bases, with 4 bases remaining between them. CDR1 and CDR2 from the germline V gene are SGHTA and FQGNSA. This CDR3 is CASSLVHSGNTIYF. The CDR3 DNA reads as TGTGCCAGCAGCTTAGTCCACTCTGGAAACACCATATATTTT.

The CDR3 sequence: CASSEGRGLNNEQFF. For the CDR3, the DNA is TGTGCCAGCAGTGAGGGGAGGGGCCTTAACAATGAGCAGTTCTTC. This chain uses TRBV6-1 with TRBJ2-1, with 7 bases matching TRBD2. Unmatched junction bases numbered 7, after V lost 3 bases and J lost 5 bases. The length of the CDR3 is 15 residues. CDR1 is MNHNS and CDR2 is SASEGT in the germline V gene.

The chain carries TRBV9 and TRBJ1-1, with TRBD1 identical over 12 bases. Unmatched junction bases numbered 1, after V lost 2 bases and J lost 5 bases. CDR1 is SGDLS and CDR2 is YYNGEE in the germline V gene. The CDR3 spans 14 residues. This chain's CDR3 is CASSVGQGATEAFF. The CDR3 DNA sequence: TGTGCCAGCAGCGTGGGACAGGGGGCGACTGAAGCTTTCTTT.

The chain has TRBV28 and TRBJ1-2, with no clear D. CDR1 and CDR2 (germline): MDHEN, SYDVKM. With 7 bases removed from V and 4 bases from J, the gap between germline ends came to 25 bases. This CDR3 comprises 17 residues. The CDR3 nucleotides read TGTGCCAGCACAGACTTGCCCGGACGGGGAACCGGCTATGGCTACACCTTC. It codes for CASTDLPGRGTGYGYTF.

CDR3 sequence: CASSPGAGHGYTF. The DNA for the CDR3 is TGTGCCAGCTCACCAGGGGCAGGTCATGGCTACACCTTC. This chain connects TRBV18 to TRBJ1-2, with D perhaps TRBD1 (5 bases). CDR3 length equals 13 residues. V was pared by 2 bases and J by 6 bases, with 10 bases between. Germline V lookup: CDR1 KGHSH, CDR2 LQKENI. Full variable domain (remainder filled in from reference TRBV18 and TRBJ1-2): NAGVMQNPRHLVRRRGQEARLRCSPMKGHSHVYWYRQLPEEGLKFMVYLQKENIIDESGMPKERFSAEFPKEGPSILRIQQVVRGDSAAYFCASSPGAGHGYTFGSGTRLTVV.